The present T cell receptor (beta chain) was sequenced within a study of control samples from healthy donors and cancer patients. Clones were sequenced by immunoSEQ multiplex PCR, and TCRdb holds only the in-frame ones, with some missing. The sample carries tens of thousands of clones, roughly 89% recorded once. Sequencing input: blood. This receptor was identified in a woman aged 60-70 years in good health.

DNA of the CDR3: TGTGCCAGCAGGGGGACGGGAGGGCCCTACAATGAGCAGTTCTTC. Translation gives CASRGTGGPYNEQFF. The V gene is TRBV2, the J gene TRBJ2-1, with 8 bases aligning to TRBD2. V gave up 6 bases and J gave up 2 bases; unmatched junction bases: 6. This CDR3 contains 15 residues. CDR1 and CDR2 from the germline V gene are SNHLY and FYNNEI.